This T cell receptor beta chain was sequenced for a study of T cells in localized non-small cell lung cancer. Findings of the study overall: Uninvolved neighboring lung showed the greatest T cell clonality, exceeding tumor. Those with higher blood T cell density had longer overall survival.

Germline assignment: CDR1 SGHNT and CDR2 YYREEE (reference sequence). The V end lost 0 bases, the J end lost 5 bases, and 15 bases lay between the germline ends. This CDR3 region has 16 residues. A remark on this clone: Antigen unknown.

Produced via immunoSEQ multiplex PCR; TCRdb's table is partial and in-frame only. Altogether about 62,000 clones are present, 81% being singletons, with the ten largest covering less than 5.5%. The specimen comprised PBMCs, sampled before any cancer treatment. This sequence was found in a man aged 40 to 69 with stage II lung adenocarcinoma. The V call is TRBV5-4, the J call TRBJ2-1; possibly TRBD2 for D (6 bases). CDR3 bases: TGTGCCAGCAGCTTGGATGGGGGAGGCGGGCACAATGAGCAGTTCTTC. Translation gives CASSLDGGGGHNEQFF.